Below are 6 T cell receptor beta chains sequenced from a single sample in a study of CD8+ T cells in alopecia areata. Stated treatment: oral pan-JAK inhibitor, 5-10 mg twice daily. Extracted RNA was reverse transcribed into cDNA, the sequencing template. Assay used: immunoSEQ multiplex PCR; TCRdb lists only in-frame clones, some missing. The repertoire holds about 180,000 clones, with approximately 59% as singletons. This material consisted of CD4+ T cells sorted from blood, taken at approximately week 60, from a patient treated with tofacitinib. The receptors were sampled from a human donor with alopecia areata.

The chain links TRBV6-5 to TRBJ1-2; 7 bases are a match to TRBD1. Trimming took 6 bases from V and 8 from J; bases not matched to a gene: 9. The CDR3 is made up of 13 amino acids. CDR1 is MNHEY, CDR2 SVGAGI, per germline. CDR3 DNA: TGTGCCAGCAGAACTAACAGGGGAATGGGCTACACCTTC. Translation gives CASRTNRGMGYTF.

V is TRBV29-1 and J is TRBJ1-6; D ambiguous. CDR3 length: 13 residues. Trimming left V 4 bases short and J 0 bases short, with 4 bases between. Germline loops: CDR1 SQVTM, CDR2 ANQGSEA. The CDR3, as DNA: TGCAGCGTTGGGGGCTCCTATAATTCACCCCTCCACTTT. It encodes CSVGGSYNSPLHF. The full variable domain, its missing parts supplied by reference TRBV29-1 and TRBJ1-6, is SAVISQKPSRDICQRGTSLTIQCQVDSQVTMMFWYRQQPGQSLTLIATANQGSEATYESGFVIDKFPISRPNLTFSTLTVSNMSPEDSSIYLCSVGGSYNSPLHFGNGTRLTVT.

This clone occurred a few times. V gene TRBV7-8 combines with J gene TRBJ2-7; maybe TRBD2 (6 bases). Looked up from germline, CDR1 is SGHVS and CDR2 is FQNEAQ. The CDR3 sequence is 14 residues long. The V end was cut by 2 bases, the J end by 7 bases, with 15 bases between. The CDR3 DNA reads TGTGCCAGCAGCTTACGGGACTCCTCTTGGGAGCAGTACTTC. Amino acids: CASSLRDSSWEQYF.

The chain employs TRBV25-1 and TRBJ2-7; 10 nucleotides match TRBD2. The CDR3 extends over 14 amino acids. V trimming: 5 bases; J trimming: 1 base; junction bases outside the gene matches: 2. In germline, CDR1 is MGHDK, CDR2 SYGVNS. The CDR3 spells CASSLAGASYEQYF. CDR3 in DNA: TGTGCCAGCAGTCTAGCGGGGGCATCCTACGAGCAGTACTTC.

There are a few counts of this clone. This chain connects TRBV5-1 to TRBJ1-2; D is possibly TRBD1 (5 bases). Germline CDR1 and CDR2: SGHRS and YFSETQ. The CDR3 covers 15 residues. Trimming cost V 4 bases and J 5 bases, with 18 bases left between them. CDR3 DNA: TGCGCCAGCAGCCCAAGTTACGACAGACAGTATGGCTACACCTTC. Its translation is CASSPSYDRQYGYTF. Supplemented by reference TRBV5-1 and TRBJ1-2, the full variable domain reads KAGVTQTPRYLIKTRGQQVTLSCSPISGHRSVSWYQQTPGQGLQFLFEYFSETQRNKGNFPGRFSGRQFSNSRSEMNVSTLELGDSALYLCASSPSYDRQYGYTFGSGTRLTVV.

This chain links TRBV7-2 with TRBJ2-7, with 7 bases fitting TRBD2. Germline CDR1 SGHTA, CDR2 FQGNSA. Trimming removed 4 bases from V and 2 bases from J; junction bases left unmatched: 2. The CDR3 sequence is 13 residues long. This CDR3 reads CASSSLAAYEQYF. For the CDR3, the DNA is TGTGCCAGCAGCTCTCTAGCGGCCTACGAGCAGTACTTC.